This is a list of T cell receptor beta chains from one sample in a study of T cell changes during pregnancy in multiple sclerosis. Assay used: immunoSEQ multiplex PCR; TCRdb lists only in-frame clones, some missing. This table has around 33,000 clones, roughly 90% appearing once. The sample here was CD8+ T cells from peripheral blood mononuclear cells, taken in the third trimester of pregnancy. Receptor source: a female donor with multiple sclerosis, enrolled in a pregnancy study. The CDR3 runs from the conserved cysteine through the conserved F or W. Each record gives: V gene, J gene, clone size, D gene, CDR3 length, CDR3 DNA, CDR3 protein. A D gene is named only where the DNA matches it firmly. Expanded clones are given a class, and other clones once, few, many or no size at all.

v_call: TRBV30
j_call: TRBJ1-2
clone_size: once
d_call: NA
cdr3_length: 15
cdr3_nt: TGTGCCTGGAGTGTAGGGGCGGGGTACGGGTATGGCTACACCTTC
cdr3_aa: CAWSVGAGYGYGYTF

v_call: TRBV4-3
j_call: TRBJ1-3
clone_size: NA
d_call: NA
cdr3_length: 17
cdr3_nt: TGCGCCAGCAGCCAAGATAGTCGGGGAAACTCTGGAAACACCATATATTTT
cdr3_aa: CASSQDSRGNSGNTIYF

v_call: TRBV27
j_call: TRBJ1-1
clone_size: NA
d_call: NA
cdr3_length: 14
cdr3_nt: TGTGCCAGCAGTTTGAGGGATTTTGGAACTGAAGCTTTCTTT
cdr3_aa: CASSLRDFGTEAFF

v_call: TRBV30
j_call: TRBJ1-4
clone_size: NA
d_call: NA
cdr3_length: 15
cdr3_nt: TGTGCCTGGAGCGCTGTAGGGGGGGCGAATGAAAAACTGTTTTTT
cdr3_aa: CAWSAVGGANEKLFF

v_call: TRBV6-5
j_call: TRBJ2-7
clone_size: NA
d_call: TRBD1
cdr3_length: 14
cdr3_nt: TGTGCCAGCAGTCCCGGGACAGGGGACTACGAGCAGTACTTC
cdr3_aa: CASSPGTGDYEQYF

v_call: TRBV11-2
j_call: TRBJ2-3
clone_size: once
d_call: NA
cdr3_length: 13
cdr3_nt: TGTGCCAGCAGCCTCAGGGGCACAGATACGCAGTATTTT
cdr3_aa: CASSLRGTDTQYF

v_call: TRBV9
j_call: TRBJ2-1
clone_size: once
d_call: TRBD1
cdr3_length: 15
cdr3_nt: TGTGCCAGCACCAAAGAGGGGACAGGACCCAATGAGCAGTTCTTC
cdr3_aa: CASTKEGTGPNEQFF

v_call: TRBV6-5
j_call: TRBJ2-7
clone_size: NA
d_call: TRBD2
cdr3_length: 15
cdr3_nt: TGTGCCAGCAGTTCTCAGCGGGGGTTGCCCTACGAGCAGTACTTC
cdr3_aa: CASSSQRGLPYEQYF

v_call: TRBV13
j_call: TRBJ1-2
clone_size: NA
d_call: NA
cdr3_length: 15
cdr3_nt: TGTGCCAGCAGCTCCCAGACAGTTACTAACTATGGCTACACCTTC
cdr3_aa: CASSSQTVTNYGYTF

v_call: TRBV12-5
j_call: TRBJ2-7
clone_size: NA
d_call: NA
cdr3_length: 12
cdr3_nt: TGTGCTAGTGGCTTAACAGGTTTGGAGCAGTACTTC
cdr3_aa: CASGLTGLEQYF

v_call: TRBV11-3
j_call: TRBJ2-3
clone_size: NA
d_call: TRBD1
cdr3_length: 15
cdr3_nt: TGTGCCAGCAGCTCACAGGACAGGATCACAGATACGCAGTATTTT
cdr3_aa: CASSSQDRITDTQYF

v_call: TRBV5-1
j_call: TRBJ1-1
clone_size: NA
d_call: TRBD1
cdr3_length: 15
cdr3_nt: TGCGCCAGCAGCTTGGGACAGGGCTGGCACACTGAAGCTTTCTTT
cdr3_aa: CASSLGQGWHTEAFF

v_call: TRBV7-6
j_call: TRBJ2-6
clone_size: once
d_call: TRBD2
cdr3_length: 19
cdr3_nt: TGTGCCAGCGGAAGCTTAACGCGGGGGGCGCCCTCTGGGGCCAACGTCCTGACTTTC
cdr3_aa: CASGSLTRGAPSGANVLTF

v_call: TRBV12-5
j_call: TRBJ2-7
clone_size: NA
d_call: TRBD1
cdr3_length: 15
cdr3_nt: TGTGCTAGTGGTTTGGGCCGACAGGGCCGGAACGAGCAGTACTTC
cdr3_aa: CASGLGRQGRNEQYF

v_call: TRBV15
j_call: TRBJ1-1
clone_size: NA
d_call: NA
cdr3_length: 15
cdr3_nt: TGTGCCACCAGCAGTTCACCTGGGGGGACCACTGAAGCTTTCTTT
cdr3_aa: CATSSSPGGTTEAFF

v_call: TRBV27
j_call: TRBJ1-2
clone_size: few
d_call: TRBD1
cdr3_length: 14
cdr3_nt: TGTGCCAGCAGTACACAGACAGGGGCCGGAGGCTACACCTTC
cdr3_aa: CASSTQTGAGGYTF

v_call: TRBV6-1
j_call: TRBJ1-5
clone_size: NA
d_call: NA
cdr3_length: 15
cdr3_nt: TGTGCCAGCAGTGAAGTTGAGGTTAGCAATCAGCCCCAGCATTTT
cdr3_aa: CASSEVEVSNQPQHF

v_call: TRBV10-1
j_call: TRBJ2-3
clone_size: NA
d_call: NA
cdr3_length: 13
cdr3_nt: TGCGCCAGCAGCGGAAAGGGGGCAGATACGCAGTATTTT
cdr3_aa: CASSGKGADTQYF

v_call: TRBV11-2
j_call: TRBJ1-5
clone_size: NA
d_call: NA
cdr3_length: 15
cdr3_nt: TGTGCCAGCAGCTTATACCAGGGGAACGATCAGCCCCAGCATTTT
cdr3_aa: CASSLYQGNDQPQHF

v_call: TRBV6-5
j_call: TRBJ2-2
clone_size: NA
d_call: NA
cdr3_length: 13
cdr3_nt: TGTGCCAGCAGTTACTCGAGGGCCGGGGAGCTGTTTTTT
cdr3_aa: CASSYSRAGELFF

v_call: TRBV4-1
j_call: TRBJ1-5
clone_size: NA
d_call: NA
cdr3_length: 14
cdr3_nt: TGCGCCAGCAGCCAAGTTGCCAGGAATCAGCCCCAGCATTTT
cdr3_aa: CASSQVARNQPQHF

v_call: TRBV5-8
j_call: TRBJ1-1
clone_size: few
d_call: NA
cdr3_length: 10
cdr3_nt: TGTGCCAGTTGGGCCACTGAAGCTTTCTTT
cdr3_aa: CASWATEAFF

v_call: TRBV4-3
j_call: TRBJ1-1
clone_size: few
d_call: TRBD1
cdr3_length: 12
cdr3_nt: TGCGCCAGCAGCCTAGGGACAGGCGAAGCTTTCTTT
cdr3_aa: CASSLGTGEAFF

v_call: TRBV14
j_call: TRBJ2-1
clone_size: once
d_call: NA
cdr3_length: 12
cdr3_nt: TGTGCCAGCGGGGCAAAGCAGAATGAGCAGTTCTTC
cdr3_aa: CASGAKQNEQFF

v_call: TRBV30
j_call: TRBJ2-5
clone_size: NA
d_call: NA
cdr3_length: 14
cdr3_nt: TGTGCCTGGAGTGTACTGGGCTTACAAGAGACCCAGTACTTC
cdr3_aa: CAWSVLGLQETQYF

v_call: TRBV9
j_call: TRBJ1-1
clone_size: NA
d_call: NA
cdr3_length: 15
cdr3_nt: TGTGCCAGCAGCGTAGTTCAGGGTAGGGACACTGAAGCTTTCTTT
cdr3_aa: CASSVVQGRDTEAFF

v_call: TRBV19
j_call: TRBJ2-1
clone_size: NA
d_call: TRBD2
cdr3_length: 16
cdr3_nt: TGTGCCAGTAGTATAGACAGCGGGGGGTTTTACAATGAGCAGTTCTTC
cdr3_aa: CASSIDSGGFYNEQFF

v_call: TRBV15
j_call: TRBJ1-5
clone_size: NA
d_call: NA
cdr3_length: 14
cdr3_nt: TGTGCCACCAGCAGAGATCATAGCAATCAGCCCCAGCATTTT
cdr3_aa: CATSRDHSNQPQHF

v_call: TRBV4-2
j_call: TRBJ2-7
clone_size: once
d_call: TRBD1
cdr3_length: 14
cdr3_nt: TGTGCCAGCAGCCATCCGGGACAGAGCTACGAGCAGTACTTC
cdr3_aa: CASSHPGQSYEQYF

v_call: TRBV9
j_call: TRBJ2-1
clone_size: NA
d_call: TRBD1
cdr3_length: 17
cdr3_nt: TGTGCCAGCAGCGTAGGTCGCGACGGGACAGGGGGGAGTGAGCAGTTCTTC
cdr3_aa: CASSVGRDGTGGSEQFF

v_call: TRBV2
j_call: TRBJ2-7
clone_size: NA
d_call: TRBD1
cdr3_length: 15
cdr3_nt: TGTGCCAGCAGTGAAGGAGGGGGCGGATCCTACGAGCAGTACTTC
cdr3_aa: CASSEGGGGSYEQYF

v_call: TRBV19
j_call: TRBJ1-4
clone_size: NA
d_call: NA
cdr3_length: 16
cdr3_nt: TGTGCCAGTAGTGCCCCTCGACAGCCCCCCAACGAAAAACTGTTTTTT
cdr3_aa: CASSAPRQPPNEKLFF

v_call: TRBV7-9
j_call: TRBJ2-7
clone_size: NA
d_call: NA
cdr3_length: 17
cdr3_nt: TGTGCCAGCAGCTTAGTCCCGGGACAATCTAGCTCCTACGAGCAGTACTTC
cdr3_aa: CASSLVPGQSSSYEQYF

v_call: TRBV7-7
j_call: TRBJ2-1
clone_size: once
d_call: TRBD2
cdr3_length: 15
cdr3_nt: TGTGCTAGCACCCCTAGCGGGGTCCCTATCGATGAGCAGTTCTTC
cdr3_aa: CASTPSGVPIDEQFF

v_call: TRBV7-2
j_call: TRBJ1-1
clone_size: NA
d_call: TRBD1
cdr3_length: 17
cdr3_nt: TGTGCCAGCAGCCTGGGACAGGGAAGTGGTTTAGACACTGAAGCTTTCTTT
cdr3_aa: CASSLGQGSGLDTEAFF

v_call: TRBV7-6
j_call: TRBJ1-2
clone_size: NA
d_call: TRBD1
cdr3_length: 17
cdr3_nt: TGTGCCAGCAGCTTGGTTCCGGGAGGGGACAGAAATTCTGGCTACACCTTC
cdr3_aa: CASSLVPGGDRNSGYTF

v_call: TRBV2
j_call: TRBJ2-2
clone_size: NA
d_call: NA
cdr3_length: 16
cdr3_nt: TGTGCCAGCAGTGAAGCGGTGGAGGGGTACACCGGGGAGCTGTTTTTT
cdr3_aa: CASSEAVEGYTGELFF

v_call: TRBV19
j_call: TRBJ2-1
clone_size: NA
d_call: TRBD1
cdr3_length: 14
cdr3_nt: TGTGCCAGTAGTAATGGACAGGGGTACAATGAGCAGTTCTTC
cdr3_aa: CASSNGQGYNEQFF

v_call: TRBV27
j_call: TRBJ1-1
clone_size: NA
d_call: NA
cdr3_length: 13
cdr3_nt: TGTGCCAGCATTCCTTCGGGTGAGACTGAAGCTTTCTTT
cdr3_aa: CASIPSGETEAFF

v_call: TRBV11-2
j_call: TRBJ2-7
clone_size: NA
d_call: TRBD1
cdr3_length: 14
cdr3_nt: TGTGCCAGCAGCACCGGGACAGGTTTCTACGAGCAGTACTTC
cdr3_aa: CASSTGTGFYEQYF

v_call: TRBV27
j_call: TRBJ1-4
clone_size: NA
d_call: NA
cdr3_length: 15
cdr3_nt: TGTGCCAGCAGATCCTGGGACACCCCTAATGAAAAACTGTTTTTT
cdr3_aa: CASRSWDTPNEKLFF

v_call: TRBV7-8
j_call: TRBJ2-1
clone_size: NA
d_call: NA
cdr3_length: 14
cdr3_nt: TGTGCCAGCAGCTTAGCGAACATTTACAATGAGCAGTTCTTC
cdr3_aa: CASSLANIYNEQFF

v_call: TRBV4-1
j_call: TRBJ1-2
clone_size: NA
d_call: NA
cdr3_length: 14
cdr3_nt: TGCGCCAGCAGCCAAGACCCCAGGGCCCATGGCTACACCTTC
cdr3_aa: CASSQDPRAHGYTF

v_call: TRBV9
j_call: TRBJ1-4
clone_size: NA
d_call: NA
cdr3_length: 15
cdr3_nt: TGTGCCAGCAGCCCATACGGGGCAACTAATGAAAAACTGTTTTTT
cdr3_aa: CASSPYGATNEKLFF